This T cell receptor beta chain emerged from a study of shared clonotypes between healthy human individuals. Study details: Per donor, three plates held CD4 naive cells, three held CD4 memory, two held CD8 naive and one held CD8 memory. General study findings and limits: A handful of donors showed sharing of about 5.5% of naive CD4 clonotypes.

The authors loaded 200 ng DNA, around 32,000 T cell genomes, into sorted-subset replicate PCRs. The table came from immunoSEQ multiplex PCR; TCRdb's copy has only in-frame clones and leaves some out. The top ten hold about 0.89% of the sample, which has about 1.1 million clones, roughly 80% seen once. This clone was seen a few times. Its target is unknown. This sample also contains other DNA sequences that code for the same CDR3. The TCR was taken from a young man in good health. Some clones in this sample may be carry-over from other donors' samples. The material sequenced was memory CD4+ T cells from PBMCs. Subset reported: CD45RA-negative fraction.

The CDR3 coding sequence is TGTGCCAGCTCACCCTCCCAGGGGCCCTCTAGCCACGAGCAGTACTTC. It yields the protein CASSPSQGPSSHEQYF. This chain joins TRBV18 and TRBJ2-7; D perhaps matches TRBD1 (6 bases). Germline lookup yields CDR1 KGHSH and CDR2 LQKENI. V lost 3 bases and J 5 bases, leaving 20 bases between the germline ends. The CDR3 contains 16 residues.